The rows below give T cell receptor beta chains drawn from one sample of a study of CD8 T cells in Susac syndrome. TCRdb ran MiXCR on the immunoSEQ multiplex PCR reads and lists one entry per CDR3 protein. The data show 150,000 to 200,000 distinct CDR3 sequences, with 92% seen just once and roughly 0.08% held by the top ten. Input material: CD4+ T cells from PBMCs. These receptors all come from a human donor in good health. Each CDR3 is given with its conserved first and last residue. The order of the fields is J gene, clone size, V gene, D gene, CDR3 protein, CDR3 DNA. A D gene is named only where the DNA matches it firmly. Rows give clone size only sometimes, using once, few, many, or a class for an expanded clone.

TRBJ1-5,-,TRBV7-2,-,CASSPWTADQPQHF,TGTGCCAGCAGCCCATGGACAGCGGATCAGCCCCAGCATTTT
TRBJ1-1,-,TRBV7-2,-,CASSSGHVNTEAFF,TGTGCCAGCAGCTCTGGACACGTGAACACTGAAGCTTTCTTT
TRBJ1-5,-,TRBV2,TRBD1,CASRTGTGGRQPQHF,TGTGCCAGCAGAACCGGGACAGGGGGCAGACAGCCCCAGCATTTT
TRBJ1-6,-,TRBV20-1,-,CSARDSSYDTPLHF,TGCAGTGCTAGAGATTCGTCTTATGATACACCCCTCCACTTT
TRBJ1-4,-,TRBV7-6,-,CASSSRRGEKLFF,TGTGCCAGCAGCTCCCGACGGGGCGAAAAACTGTTTTTT
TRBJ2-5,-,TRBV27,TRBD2,CASTLGGTPFQKTQYF,TGTGCCAGCACCCTGGGAGGGACCCCCTTCCAGAAGACCCAGTACTTC
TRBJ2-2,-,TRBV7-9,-,CASSLPFRGDTGELFF,TGTGCCAGCAGCTTACCGTTTAGGGGGGACACCGGGGAGCTGTTTTTT
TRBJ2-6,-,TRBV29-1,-,CSVGNISSGANVLTF,TGCAGCGTTGGGAACATAAGCTCTGGGGCCAACGTCCTGACTTTC
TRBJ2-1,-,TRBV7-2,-,CASILGPSSYNEQFF,TGTGCCAGCATCTTGGGGCCTAGCTCCTACAATGAGCAGTTCTTC
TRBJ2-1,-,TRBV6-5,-,CASTATVYNEQFF,TGTGCCAGCACCGCGACGGTCTACAATGAGCAGTTCTTC
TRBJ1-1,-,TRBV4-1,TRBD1,CASSQDPGQANLNTEAFF,TGCGCCAGCAGCCAAGATCCGGGACAGGCTAACTTGAACACTGAAGCTTTCTTT
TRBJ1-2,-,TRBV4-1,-,CASSHRSGGPSVYGYTF,TGCGCCAGCAGCCACCGGAGCGGGGGGCCATCCGTCTATGGCTACACCTTC
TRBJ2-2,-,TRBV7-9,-,CASSLGAANTGELFF,TGTGCCAGCAGCCTCGGAGCAGCTAACACCGGGGAGCTGTTTTTT
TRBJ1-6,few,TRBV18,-,CASSPGGDSPLHF,TGTGCCAGCTCACCAGGGGGAGATTCACCCCTCCACTTT
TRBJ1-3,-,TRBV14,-,CASSPGRPGGTIYF,TGTGCCAGCAGCCCGGGACGGCCTGGTGGCACCATATATTTT
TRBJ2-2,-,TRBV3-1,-,CASSQDPEDTGELFF,TGTGCCAGCAGCCAAGATCCGGAGGACACCGGGGAGCTGTTTTTT
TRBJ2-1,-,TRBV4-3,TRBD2,CASSWSAGRDNEQFF,TGCGCCAGCAGCTGGTCGGCAGGGAGGGACAATGAGCAGTTCTTC
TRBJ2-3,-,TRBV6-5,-,CASSSRDTQYF,TGTGCCAGCAGTTCTCGAGATACGCAGTATTTT
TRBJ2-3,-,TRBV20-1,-,CSARVGGPRTDTQYF,TGCAGTGCTAGAGTGGGGGGGCCGCGCACAGATACGCAGTATTTT
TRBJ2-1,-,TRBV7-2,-,CASSFWGWEQFF,TGTGCCAGCAGCTTCTGGGGCTGGGAGCAGTTCTTC
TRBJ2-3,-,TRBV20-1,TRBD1,CSATSGDRGIDTQYF,TGCAGTGCTACAAGTGGGGACAGGGGAATAGATACGCAGTATTTT
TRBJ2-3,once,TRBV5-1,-,CASSSGLSSTDTQYF,TGCGCCAGCAGCTCGGGACTTTCTAGCACAGATACGCAGTATTTT
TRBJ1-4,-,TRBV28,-,CASSLPQGPNEKLFF,TGTGCCAGCAGTCTCCCTCAGGGACCTAATGAAAAACTGTTTTTT
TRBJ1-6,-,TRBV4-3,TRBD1,CASSQDLVRGTGGGPPLHF,TGCGCCAGCAGCCAAGATCTAGTAAGGGGGACAGGGGGAGGACCACCCCTCCACTTT
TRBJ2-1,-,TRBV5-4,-,CASSLASRDEQFF,TGTGCCAGCAGCTTGGCCTCTAGGGATGAGCAGTTCTTC